A single sample gave rise to the 23 T cell receptor beta chains below, sequenced in a study of blood T cell repertoires in COVID-19. Repertoires were generated with immunoSEQ multiplex PCR, while TCRdb's copy carries only in-frame clones and drops some. This table has more than 110,000 clones, roughly 85% appearing once. Sequencing was performed on PBMCs or T cells enriched from blood (not recorded which). These receptor sequences come from a man aged 50-60 years who had recovered from COVID-19.

The rearrangement joins TRBV18 to TRBJ1-5; 9 nucleotides match TRBD1. V lost 1 base, J lost 7 bases, and 5 bases stayed unmatched. The CDR3 runs to 15 residues. CDR1 KGHSH and CDR2 LQKENI come from the germline V gene. The CDR3 DNA sequence: TGTGCCAGCTCACCACGGACAGGGGTAGGGCAGCCCCAGCATTTT. The encoded protein is CASSPRTGVGQPQHF.

The chain has TRBV5-4 and TRBJ2-3; TRBD2 agrees at 8 bases. The germline V gene has CDR1 SGHNT and CDR2 YYREEE (reference sequence). Trimming took 7 bases from V and 4 from J; bases not matched to a gene: 8. The CDR3 has 14 residues. CDR3 amino acids: CASGSGKPADTQYF. In DNA form, the CDR3 reads TGTGCCAGCGGTAGCGGGAAGCCCGCAGATACGCAGTATTTT. Full variable domain (missing parts from reference TRBV5-4 and TRBJ2-3): ETGVTQSPTHLIKTRGQQVTLRCSSQSGHNTVSWYQQALGQGPQFIFQYYREEENGRGNFPPRFSGLQFPNYSSELNVNALELDDSALYLCASGSGKPADTQYFGPGTRLTVL.

In this sample, this clone turned up a few times. The chain has TRBV7-2 and TRBJ2-3; D is unclear. This CDR3 is 11 amino acids long. V was shortened by 1 base and J by 9 bases, with 5 bases between the two germline ends. CDR1 and CDR2 from the germline V gene are SGHTA and FQGNSA. DNA of the CDR3: TGTGCCAGCAGCTTAGGGCGGACGCAGTATTTT. Translation gives CASSLGRTQYF.

V gene TRBV5-4 combines with J gene TRBJ2-7; 9 nucleotides align to TRBD2. With 3 bases clipped from V and 3 bases from J, the junction kept 10 bases outside the gene matches. This CDR3 spans 16 amino acids. CDR1 and CDR2 from the germline V gene are SGHNT and YYREEE (reference sequence). Here the CDR3 reads CASSSTPSGVFYEQYF. The CDR3 DNA is TGTGCCAGCAGCTCCACGCCTAGCGGGGTGTTCTACGAGCAGTACTTC.

In this sample, this clone turned up once. The V and J genes are TRBV4-3 and TRBJ2-7, with 10 bases identical to TRBD2. CDR1 and CDR2 from the germline V gene are LGHNA and YSLEER. Trimming took 0 bases from V and 6 from J; bases not matched to a gene: 8. This CDR3 region has 16 residues. The CDR3 region has the DNA TGCGCCAGCAGCCAAGATCCTGCTAGCGGGAGAGGCGAGCAGTACTTC. As protein: CASSQDPASGRGEQYF.

The chain carries TRBV15 and TRBJ1-1; D is uncertain. Trimming took off 0 bases at V and 1 base at J, with 6 bases between the two ends. The CDR3 length is 14 residues. Germline assignment: CDR1 LNHNV and CDR2 YYDKDF (reference sequence). This CDR3 is CATSRDRRNTEAFF. Here the CDR3 DNA reads TGTGCCACCAGCAGAGATCGCAGGAACACTGAAGCTTTCTTT.

A remark on this clone: An end of the junction does not agree with germline; a read error may underlie this. The chain couples TRBV3-1 (or the pseudogene TRBV3-2) to TRBJ2-3; D is possibly TRBD1 (5 bases). The CDR3 is 14 residues long. Germline CDR1 and CDR2: LGHDT and YNNKEL (reference sequence). The DNA of the CDR3 is TGTGCCAGCAGCCGAGAGTCAGGAACAGGTACGCAGTATTTT. It yields the protein CASSRESGTGTQYF.

The chain employs TRBV7-9 and TRBJ1-5, with TRBD1 as a possible D gene (5 bases). The germline gives CDR1 SEHNR, CDR2 FQNEAQ (reference sequence). This CDR3 has 15 residues. The V end lost 5 bases, the J end lost 0 bases, and 11 bases lay between the germline ends. As DNA, the CDR3 is TGTGCCAGCAGCAAAGGACACCTTAGCAATCAGCCCCAGCATTTT. Amino acids: CASSKGHLSNQPQHF.

The gene calls are TRBV3-1 (or the pseudogene TRBV3-2) and TRBJ1-1, with a tentative D call TRBD1 (5 bases). Trimming stripped 4 bases from V and 5 bases from J, with 11 bases between. The CDR3 consists of 13 residues. The V gene's germline CDR1 is LGHDT and CDR2 YNNKEL (reference sequence). DNA of the CDR3: TGTGCCAGCAGCCCACCTGCAGGGACTGAAGCTTTCTTT. Its translation: CASSPPAGTEAFF.

The V gene is TRBV5-1, the J gene TRBJ2-1; D might be TRBD1 (6 bases). The CDR3 totals 15 residues. Germline-derived CDR1 and CDR2 are SGHRS and YFSETQ. V was clipped by 4 bases and J by 0 bases, with 11 bases between them. DNA of the CDR3: TGCGCCAGCAGCGAACAGGGCAACTCCTACAATGAGCAGTTCTTC. Protein product: CASSEQGNSYNEQFF.

The V and J genes are TRBV21-1 and TRBJ2-7; no check of the table's D call, TRBD1, against the DNA was made. TRBV21-1 represents a pseudogene. The CDR3 is 12 residues long. The CDR3: CASSKLPGQGNV. In DNA, the CDR3 is TGTGCCAGCAGCAAACTCCCGGGACAGGGGAACGTC.

The rearrangement joins TRBV4-1 to TRBJ2-1; 7 bases fit TRBD1. Germline-derived CDR1 and CDR2 are MGHRA and YSYEKL. This CDR3 region has 15 residues. The V and J ends lost 1 base and 6 bases, in that order; junction bases with no gene match: 6. CDR3 nucleotide sequence: TGCGCCAGCAGCCAAGGACAGGGACCCATCAATGAGCAGTTCTTC. It specifies CASSQGQGPINEQFF.

This clone was recorded once. The CDR3 DNA sequence: TGTGCCAGCAGCCCCCGACTAGCGGGGGATCCGGGAGAGACCCAGTACTTC. Translation gives CASSPRLAGDPGETQYF. This sequence joins TRBV7-8 and TRBJ2-5; TRBD2 matches at 12 bases. Trimming took 5 bases from V and 4 from J; bases not matched to a gene: 11. The CDR3 extends over 17 amino acids. Germline loops: CDR1 SGHVS, CDR2 FQNEAQ.

This chain links TRBV7-2 with TRBJ2-1, with TRBD2 identical over 14 bases. Germline assignment: CDR1 SGHTA and CDR2 FQGNSA. This CDR3 comprises 17 residues. After removal of 3 bases from V and 7 bases from J, the junction contained 8 bases not matched to a gene. This CDR3 reads CASSFVRTSGGMNEQFF. The CDR3 DNA reads as TGTGCCAGCAGCTTCGTCCGGACTAGCGGGGGGATGAATGAGCAGTTCTTC. Full variable domain (rest looked up from reference TRBV7-2 and TRBJ2-1): GAGVSQSPSNKVTEKGKDVELRCDPISGHTALYWYRQSLGQGLEFLIYFQGNSAPDKSGLPSDRFSAERTGGSVSTLTIQRTQQEDSAVYLCASSFVRTSGGMNEQFFGPGTRLTVL.

V usage is TRBV27 and J usage is TRBJ1-1, with unresolved D. The CDR3 has 11 amino acids. The germline gives CDR1 MNHEY, CDR2 SMNVEV (reference sequence). Trimming cost V 6 bases and J 5 bases, with 7 bases left between them. CDR3 loop: CASRGGTEAFF. The CDR3 coding sequence is TGTGCCAGCAGAGGAGGGACTGAAGCTTTCTTT.

The rearrangement joins TRBV28 to TRBJ1-1, with TRBD1 as a possible D gene (5 bases). The germline V and J ends were trimmed by 6 bases and 0 bases, with 23 bases remaining between them. The CDR3 has 18 amino acids. Germline loops: CDR1 MDHEN, CDR2 SYDVKM. The DNA of the CDR3 is TGTGCCAGCAGGTTTGATAGTGGGAGGGGCCCTATGAACACTGAAGCTTTCTTT. Translation gives CASRFDSGRGPMNTEAFF.

This chain joins TRBV24-1 and TRBJ2-1, with TRBD2 matching 15 bases. Trimming took 3 bases from V and 13 from J; bases not matched to a gene: 9. The germline CDR1 and CDR2 sequences are KGHDR and SFDVKD. The CDR3 extends over 16 amino acids. The DNA for the CDR3 is TGTGCCACCAGTGATCCCGGGACTAGCGGGGGGTCCGGTCAGTTCTTC. It codes for CATSDPGTSGGSGQFF.

The gene calls are TRBV11-1 and TRBJ2-7; tentative D call: TRBD2 (7 bases). The V gene's germline CDR1 is SGHAT and CDR2 FQDESV (reference sequence). The CDR3 runs 16 residues. V dropped 4 bases and J dropped 4 bases, with 20 bases sitting between them. CDR3 sequence (DNA): TGTGCCAGCAGCTACAGGGAGGGTGCAGGGGTGTACGAGCAGTACTTC. Amino acid sequence: CASSYREGAGVYEQYF. Complete variable domain (other parts from reference TRBV11-1 and TRBJ2-7): EAEVAQSPRYKITEKSQAVAFWCDPISGHATLYWYRQILGQGPELLVQFQDESVVDDSQLPKDRFSAERLKGVDSTLKIQPAELGDSAMYLCASSYREGAGVYEQYFGPGTRLTVT.

This chain links TRBV18 with TRBJ1-1; maybe TRBD1 (5 bases). The CDR3 extends over 15 amino acids. Trimming took 3 bases from V and 4 from J, leaving 15 bases between them. Germline loops: CDR1 KGHSH, CDR2 LQKENI. The CDR3 DNA is TGTGCCAGCTCACCTCCCTCTCACGGGGGCACTGAAGCTTTCTTT. Protein product: CASSPPSHGGTEAFF.

The V call is TRBV7-2, the J call TRBJ1-2; 8 bases line up with TRBD1. This CDR3 has 13 amino acids. Germline V lookup: CDR1 SGHTA, CDR2 FQGNSA. Unmatched junction bases numbered 6, after V lost 5 bases and J lost 7 bases. In DNA form, the CDR3 reads TGTGCCAGCAGCCCACGACAGGGGTTTGGCTACACCTTC. It encodes CASSPRQGFGYTF.

The J gene is TRBJ2-7, the V gene TRBV18; D might be TRBD1 (5 bases). The V end was cut by 3 bases, the J end by 4 bases, with 19 bases between. Germline assignment: CDR1 KGHSH and CDR2 LQKENI. The CDR3 length is 16 residues. CDR3 region: CASSPAMGQGDYEQYF. CDR3 in DNA: TGTGCCAGCTCACCGGCAATGGGCCAGGGCGATTACGAGCAGTACTTC.

The chain employs TRBV28 and TRBJ1-2; no reliable D call. Deletions cut 6 bases from V and 4 bases from J, with 12 bases between. CDR1 and CDR2 from the germline V gene are MDHEN and SYDVKM. CDR3 length equals 13 residues. The CDR3 reads CASSYSVSYGYTF. CDR3 nucleotides: TGTGCCAGCAGCTACAGTGTTAGCTATGGCTACACCTTC.

The count of this clone is one. The V call is TRBV5-4, the J call TRBJ1-2; D is possibly TRBD1 (6 bases). V dropped 5 bases and J dropped 4 bases, with 15 bases sitting between them. Germline V lookup: CDR1 SGHNT, CDR2 YYREEE (reference sequence). This CDR3 has 14 amino acids. The chain's CDR3 is CASSPGRGSYGYTF. The CDR3 region has the DNA TGTGCCAGCAGTCCGGGCAGGGGTAGCTATGGCTACACCTTC.